The clone carrying this T cell receptor (beta chain) was observed at least ten times. What it binds is unknown. TCRdb ran MiXCR on the reads and lists one entry per CDR3 protein. The sample records about 250,000 distinct CDR3 sequences, over 15% being singletons. The data belong to a study of T cell repertoires in cytomegalovirus infection. As for the study in general: Carrying CMV and the relevant HLA type showed in public TCR beta signatures.

Points from the study as a whole: HLA-C-restricted CMV-specific TCR beta clonotypes were dominant in the ex vivo response.

The CDR3 has 14 amino acids. Per the germline V gene, CDR1 is SGHTA and CDR2 is FQGNSA. The V and J ends lost 6 bases and 4 bases respectively, with 15 bases between them. The receptor was isolated from a human donor in good health (CMV status not recorded). Some clones in this sample may be carry-over from other donors' samples. Sequenced sample: CD8+ T cells from PBMCs. This chain connects TRBV7-2 to TRBJ1-1; a weak D match, TRBD1 (6 bases). The CDR3 nucleotides read TGTGCCAGCAGGTGGGGGGGCTATGTCACTGAAGCTTTCTTT. This codes for CASRWGGYVTEAFF.